Following are 31 T cell receptor beta chains from one sample sequenced in a study of tissue T cells after allogeneic stem cell transplantation. This table comes from immunoSEQ multiplex PCR, and its TCRdb copy is limited to in-frame clones, with some not included. The table lists more than 20,000 clones, around 90% of them singletons. The source material was blood, sampled before transplantation. The receptors stem from an older male donor who later had graft-versus-host disease after an allogeneic stem cell transplant.

J is TRBJ2-7 and V is TRBV5-1; 9 bases are shared with TRBD2. From germline, CDR1 is SGHRS and CDR2 YFSETQ. This CDR3 region has 14 residues. Trimming cost V 4 bases and J 1 base; bases outside gene matches: 3. The CDR3 coding sequence is TGCGCCAGCAGCATGACTAGCGGATCCTACGAGCAGTACTTC. Its translation: CASSMTSGSYEQYF.

This chain links TRBV19 with TRBJ2-2, with unresolved D. V dropped 6 bases and J dropped 1 base, with 6 bases sitting between them. CDR1 LNHDA and CDR2 SQIVND come from the germline V gene (reference sequence). The CDR3 sequence is 13 residues long. The CDR3 DNA sequence: TGTGCCAGTAGATCAGAGAACACCGGGGAGCTGTTTTTT. The encoded protein is CASRSENTGELFF.

The rearrangement joins TRBV5-1 to TRBJ2-3; TRBD2 aligns across 11 bases. Germline CDR1 SGHRS, CDR2 YFSETQ. Trimming at V came to 0 bases and at J to 2 bases, leaving 2 bases not matched to a gene. CDR3 length: 16 amino acids. CDR3 protein: CASSLGLAGTTDTQYF. Here the CDR3 DNA reads TGCGCCAGCAGCTTGGGACTAGCGGGAACCACAGATACGCAGTATTTT.

The V gene is TRBV19, the J gene TRBJ1-6; 8 bases are a match to TRBD1. Losses at the gene ends were 4 bases for V and 9 bases for J; bases not matched to a gene: 5. The germline gives CDR1 LNHDA, CDR2 SQIVND (reference sequence). This CDR3 region has 14 residues. CDR3 in DNA: TGTGCCAGTAGTACGGGGACAGGAGGTTCACCCCTCCACTTT. Its protein product is CASSTGTGGSPLHF.

The rearrangement links TRBV24-1 to TRBJ1-2; D is ambiguous. V lost 4 bases and J 8 bases, leaving 13 bases between the germline ends. The germline gives CDR1 KGHDR, CDR2 SFDVKD. CDR3 length: 13 amino acids. The CDR3 sequence is CATSDPNVQGYTF. The CDR3 DNA is TGTGCCACCAGTGACCCCAACGTACAGGGCTACACCTTC.

The genes are TRBV19 and TRBJ2-1; 12 positions agree with TRBD2. Germline V gene data show CDR1 as LNHDA and CDR2 as SQIVND (reference sequence). The CDR3 is made up of 17 amino acids. J lost 4 bases, V lost 3 bases, and 7 bases had no gene match. For the CDR3, the DNA is TGTGCCAGTAGTATCCGGCTAGCGGGAGGGCTTTACAATGAGCAGTTCTTC. Translating gives CASSIRLAGGLYNEQFF.

The rearrangement links TRBV5-1 to TRBJ2-5, with a weak D call TRBD1 (6 bases). The CDR3 length is 14 residues. Trimming removed 4 bases at V and 5 bases at J, with 15 bases between. Germline-derived CDR1 and CDR2 are SGHRS and YFSETQ. The CDR3 here is CASSPQGNRETQYF. CDR3 DNA: TGCGCCAGCAGCCCTCAGGGGAATCGGGAGACCCAGTACTTC.

V usage is TRBV4-1 and J usage is TRBJ1-1; weak D call: TRBD1 (5 bases). In germline, CDR1 is MGHRA, CDR2 YSYEKL. The V and J ends lost 4 bases and 4 bases respectively, with 19 bases between them. CDR3 size: 16 residues. As DNA, the CDR3 is TGCGCCAGCAGCCCCTTGGGTAAGGGGATTTCCACTGAAGCTTTCTTT. It codes for CASSPLGKGISTEAFF.

The rearrangement joins TRBV9 to TRBJ1-4; D remains ambiguous. V was clipped by 0 bases and J by 7 bases, with 13 bases between them. Germline-derived CDR1 and CDR2 are SGDLS and YYNGEE. The CDR3 totals 15 residues. CDR3 region: CASSVGPAAGEKLFF. CDR3 nucleotide sequence: TGTGCCAGCAGCGTAGGCCCGGCGGCCGGTGAAAAACTGTTTTTT.

The gene calls are TRBV4-2 and TRBJ1-5; D gene unclear. Germline V gene lookup returns CDR1 LGHNA and CDR2 YNFKEQ. The V end lost 0 bases, the J end lost 5 bases, and 8 bases lay between the germline ends. The CDR3 has 14 amino acids. This chain's CDR3 is CASSQEGRYQPQHF. In DNA, the CDR3 is TGTGCCAGCAGCCAAGAGGGGAGGTATCAGCCCCAGCATTTT.

DNA for the CDR3: TGTGCCAGTAGCCCGGACTGGCCTGAAGCTTTCTTT. Protein: CASSPDWPEAFF. This sequence joins TRBV19 and TRBJ1-1; D ambiguous. CDR1 LNHDA and CDR2 SQIVND come from the germline V gene (reference sequence). Deletions cut 6 bases from V and 6 bases from J, with 11 bases between. The CDR3 is 12 residues long.

This clone was counted only a few times. V is TRBV19 and J is TRBJ1-3; D perhaps matches TRBD1 (5 bases). V was cut by 4 bases and J by 2 bases, with 12 bases left in between. Germline lookup yields CDR1 LNHDA and CDR2 SQIVND (reference sequence). CDR3 size: 15 residues. CDR3 protein: CASSKQDLTGNTIYF. In DNA form, the CDR3 reads TGTGCCAGTAGTAAACAGGATCTTACTGGAAACACCATATATTTT.

J is TRBJ2-7 and V is TRBV2, with 7 bases fitting TRBD1. V dropped 9 bases and J dropped 5; count of bases not matched to a gene: 10. The CDR3 runs to 13 residues. Germline CDR1 reads SNHLY; CDR2 reads FYNNEI. For the CDR3, the DNA is TGTGCCAGTACTCCTACAGGGGAGCACGAGCAGTACTTC. Protein product: CASTPTGEHEQYF.

The chain links TRBV30 to TRBJ1-2, with 7 bases aligning to TRBD1. The CDR3 contains 12 residues. The V gene end was trimmed by 4 bases and the J gene end by 4 bases; junction bases not matched to a gene: 3. Germline loops: CDR1 GTSNPN, CDR2 SVGIG (reference sequence). The CDR3 loop is CAWNPGGYGYTF. The CDR3 nucleotides read TGTGCCTGGAACCCAGGGGGCTATGGCTACACCTTC.

CDR3 loop: CASSQLGLAGRKNEQFF. The DNA for the CDR3 is TGCGCCAGCAGCCAATTGGGACTAGCGGGGCGAAAGAATGAGCAGTTCTTC. The chain employs TRBV4-1 and TRBJ2-1; 13 positions match TRBD2. The germline CDR1 and CDR2 sequences are MGHRA and YSYEKL. The V gene end was trimmed by 2 bases and the J gene end by 7 bases; junction bases not matched to a gene: 8. The CDR3 sequence is 17 residues long.

This CDR3 is CASSDHPGVHGYTF. CDR3 nucleotides: TGTGCCAGCAGTGACCACCCCGGGGTCCATGGCTACACCTTC. The V and J genes are TRBV6-4 and TRBJ1-2; D gene uncertain. Trimming took 2 bases from V and 6 from J, leaving 13 bases between them. The CDR3 has 14 residues. CDR1 is MRHNA, CDR2 SNTAGT, per germline.

The V and J genes are TRBV29-1 and TRBJ2-3, with TRBD2 matching 10 bases. This CDR3 contains 13 residues. Germline values: CDR1 SQVTM, CDR2 ANQGSEA. J was trimmed by 1 base and V by 5 bases; bases with no gene match: 0. Written as DNA, the CDR3 is TGCAGCGTTACTAGCGGGGGCACAGATACGCAGTATTTT. Translated: CSVTSGGTDTQYF.

CDR3 DNA sequence: TGTGCCAGCAGCCAAACCGGACAGGGACAGCCCCAGCATTTT. This translates into CASSQTGQGQPQHF. V gene TRBV3-1 (or the pseudogene TRBV3-2) combines with J gene TRBJ1-5, with 8 nucleotides matching TRBD1. This CDR3 region has 14 residues. Germline V lookup: CDR1 LGHDT, CDR2 YNNKEL (reference sequence). With V trimmed by 2 bases and J by 7 bases, 4 bases remained unmatched.

The chain carries TRBV1 and TRBJ2-7; whether TRBD2, the table's D call, matches the DNA was not checked. TRBV1 is marked as a pseudogene. This CDR3 is built from 19 residues. The DNA for the CDR3 is TGCACCAGCAGCCAAGATAGGACTAGCGGGGGGACCAGCTCCTACGAGCAGTACTTC. Protein sequence: CTSSQDRTSGGTSSYEQYF.

The chain uses TRBV7-2 and TRBJ2-3, with TRBD2 matching 8 bases. Germline trimming cut 4 bases from V and 0 bases from J; bases unmatched to any gene: 12. Germline CDR1 SGHTA, CDR2 FQGNSA. This CDR3 is 18 amino acids long. In nucleotides, the CDR3 is TGTGCCAGCAGCTGGAGGGGGAAGCGGGAGACGAGCACAGATACGCAGTATTTT. Amino acids: CASSWRGKRETSTDTQYF.

V gene TRBV3-1 (or the pseudogene TRBV3-2) combines with J gene TRBJ2-2; 9 bases match TRBD1. V shed 4 bases, J shed 4 bases, and the junction held 7 bases outside the gene matches. The CDR3 loop spans 16 amino acids. Germline CDR1 is LGHDT and CDR2 is YNNKEL (reference sequence). The CDR3 region has the DNA TGTGCCAGCAGCCTTTCACAGGGGGCGCGCACCGGGGAGCTGTTTTTT. Protein product: CASSLSQGARTGELFF.

The count of this clone is one. The gene calls are TRBV6-5 and TRBJ2-3; possibly TRBD2 for D (6 bases). V was trimmed by 6 bases and J by 6 bases, leaving 19 bases between them. The germline V gene has CDR1 MNHEY and CDR2 SVGAGI. CDR3 length: 15 residues. The DNA for the CDR3 is TGTGCCAGCAGAATGCCTGCGGGAACTGAGGATACGCAGTATTTT. This encodes CASRMPAGTEDTQYF.

V usage is TRBV19 and J usage is TRBJ2-5; 8 nucleotides agree with TRBD1. The CDR3 loop spans 15 amino acids. From germline, CDR1 is LNHDA and CDR2 SQIVND (reference sequence). The junction had 10 bases not matched to a gene; V was cut back by 5 bases and J by 5 bases. The CDR3 nucleotides read TGTGCCAGTAGTTCGGACAGGGAGGTTCGGGAGACCCAGTACTTC. Translated: CASSSDREVRETQYF.

This chain links TRBV4-2 with TRBJ1-2, with unresolved D. Trimming stripped 4 bases from V and 3 bases from J, with 12 bases between. Germline CDR1 LGHNA, CDR2 YNFKEQ. The CDR3 runs 14 residues. The CDR3 bases are TGTGCCAGCAGCCTCCCTGGGCAGGACTATGGCTACACCTTC. Translation gives CASSLPGQDYGYTF.

V is TRBV3-1 (or the pseudogene TRBV3-2) and J is TRBJ2-1; 8 bases map to TRBD1. Germline lookup yields CDR1 LGHDT and CDR2 YNNKEL (reference sequence). This CDR3 is built from 15 residues. Trimming cost V 3 bases and J 6 bases; bases outside gene matches: 7. The CDR3 protein is CASSHTQGGGNEQFF. Here the CDR3 DNA reads TGTGCCAGCAGCCACACACAGGGGGGAGGCAATGAGCAGTTCTTC.

The genes are TRBV11-3 and TRBJ2-7; tentatively, D is TRBD1 or TRBD2 (6 bases each). Germline-derived CDR1 and CDR2 are SGHNT and YENEEA. The V gene lost 6 bases and the J gene lost 12 bases, with 15 bases spanning the gap. The length of the CDR3 is 11 residues. CDR3 DNA: TGTGCCAGCAGTTTTGGGGGGCGGTTGTACTTC. As protein: CASSFGGRLYF.

This clone is a singleton in its sample. The chain uses TRBV6-5 and TRBJ2-7, with TRBD1 matching over 12 bases. The germline V gene encodes CDR1 MNHEY and CDR2 SVGAGI. The CDR3 is made up of 16 amino acids. The J segment lost 3 bases and the V segment lost 0 bases, leaving 3 bases of the junction unmatched. The CDR3: CASSYSGTGGDYEQYF. The CDR3 DNA follows: TGTGCCAGCAGTTACTCTGGGACAGGGGGCGACTACGAGCAGTACTTC.

DNA for the CDR3: TGCGCCAGCAGCTTGGGGCCGGCAAGCTCTGGGGCCAACGTCCTGACTTTC. Translation gives CASSLGPASSGANVLTF. The chain recombines TRBV5-1 with TRBJ2-6, with D uncertain. Per the germline V gene, CDR1 is SGHRS and CDR2 is YFSETQ. The CDR3 totals 17 residues. V lost 0 bases to trimming and J lost 0 bases, with 10 bases between them.

The rearrangement links TRBV5-1 to TRBJ2-3; tentative D call: TRBD2 (7 bases). V was cut by 0 bases and J by 6 bases, with 17 bases left in between. The CDR3 spans 16 residues. Germline V gene data show CDR1 as SGHRS and CDR2 as YFSETQ. In DNA form, the CDR3 reads TGCGCCAGCAGCTTGGCGGCTAGCGGAAGGGGGGATACGCAGTATTTT. Protein: CASSLAASGRGDTQYF.

The chain couples TRBV5-6 to TRBJ1-6; the D is unclear. V was pared by 4 bases and J by 10 bases, with 9 bases between. The CDR3 covers 12 residues. Germline V lookup: CDR1 SGHDT, CDR2 YYEEEE. The DNA of the CDR3 is TGTGCCAGCAGCCTTTGGCGATCACCCCTCCACTTT. This encodes CASSLWRSPLHF.

This clone has just a few counts. The chain uses TRBV7-3 and TRBJ1-3, with D possibly being TRBD1 (5 bases). V lost 2 bases, J lost 2 bases, and 10 bases lay in between. The CDR3 contains 15 residues. Germline lookup yields CDR1 SGHTA and CDR2 FQGTGA. The CDR3 coding sequence is TGTGCCAGCAGCTTAGGAGGAGGGGCTGGAAACACCATATATTTT. This codes for CASSLGGGAGNTIYF.